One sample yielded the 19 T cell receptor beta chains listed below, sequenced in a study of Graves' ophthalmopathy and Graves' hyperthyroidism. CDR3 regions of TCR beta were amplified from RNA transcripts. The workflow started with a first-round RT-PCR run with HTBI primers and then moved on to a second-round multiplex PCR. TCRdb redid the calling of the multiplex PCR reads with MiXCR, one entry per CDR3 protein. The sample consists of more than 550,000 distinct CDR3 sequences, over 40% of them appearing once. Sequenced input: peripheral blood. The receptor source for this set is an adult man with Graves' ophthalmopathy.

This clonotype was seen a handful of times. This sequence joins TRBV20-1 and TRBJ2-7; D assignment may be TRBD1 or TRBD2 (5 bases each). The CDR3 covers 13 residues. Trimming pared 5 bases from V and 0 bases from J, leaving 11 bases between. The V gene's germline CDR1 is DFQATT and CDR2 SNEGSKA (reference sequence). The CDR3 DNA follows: TGCAGTGCTGGCAGGGACGGCTCCTACGAGCAGTACTTC. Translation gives CSAGRDGSYEQYF.

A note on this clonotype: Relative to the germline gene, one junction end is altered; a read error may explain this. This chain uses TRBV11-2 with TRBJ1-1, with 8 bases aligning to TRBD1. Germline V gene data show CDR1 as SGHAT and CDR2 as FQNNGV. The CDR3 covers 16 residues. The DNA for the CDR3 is TGCGCCAGCAGCCAGGGTAGGACAGGGTTGGTCACTGAAGCTTTCTTT. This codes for CASSQGRTGLVTEAFF.

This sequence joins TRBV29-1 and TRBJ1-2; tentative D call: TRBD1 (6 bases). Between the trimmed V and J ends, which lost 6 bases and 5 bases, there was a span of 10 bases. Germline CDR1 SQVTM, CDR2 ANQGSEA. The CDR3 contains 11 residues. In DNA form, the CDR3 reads TGCAGCGTCTCGGGACATTATGGCTACACCTTC. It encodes CSVSGHYGYTF.

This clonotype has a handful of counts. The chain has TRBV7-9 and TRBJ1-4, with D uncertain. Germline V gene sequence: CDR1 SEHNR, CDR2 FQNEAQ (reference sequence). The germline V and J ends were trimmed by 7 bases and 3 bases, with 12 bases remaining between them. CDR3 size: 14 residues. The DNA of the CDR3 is TGTGCCAGCAATCCGGGCGCGGCTAATGAAAAACTGTTTTTT. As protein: CASNPGAANEKLFF. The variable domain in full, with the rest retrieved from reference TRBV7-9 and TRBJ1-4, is DTGVSQNPRHKITKRGQNVTFRCDPISEHNRLYWYRQTLGQGPEFLTYFQNEAQLEKSRLLSDRFSAERPKGSFSTLEIQRTEQGDSAMYLCASNPGAANEKLFFGSGTQLSVL.

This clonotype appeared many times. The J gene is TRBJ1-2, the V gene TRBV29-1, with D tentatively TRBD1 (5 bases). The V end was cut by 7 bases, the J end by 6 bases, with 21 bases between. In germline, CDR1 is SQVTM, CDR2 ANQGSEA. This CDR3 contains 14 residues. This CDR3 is CSGGGGPLGDGYTF. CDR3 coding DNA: TGCAGCGGCGGAGGAGGGCCCTTGGGGGATGGCTACACCTTC.

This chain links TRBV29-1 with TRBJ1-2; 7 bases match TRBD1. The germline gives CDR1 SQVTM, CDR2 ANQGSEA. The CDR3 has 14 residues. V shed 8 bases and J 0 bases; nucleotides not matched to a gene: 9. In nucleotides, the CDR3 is TGCAGCCAAGGGATGGGGACAGCTAACTATGGCTACACCTTC. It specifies CSQGMGTANYGYTF. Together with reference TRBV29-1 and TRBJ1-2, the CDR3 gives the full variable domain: SAVISQKPSRDICQRGTSLTIQCQVDSQVTMMFWYRQQPGQSLTLIATANQGSEATYESGFVIDKFPISRPNLTFSTLTVSNMSPEDSSIYLCSQGMGTANYGYTFGSGTRLTVV.

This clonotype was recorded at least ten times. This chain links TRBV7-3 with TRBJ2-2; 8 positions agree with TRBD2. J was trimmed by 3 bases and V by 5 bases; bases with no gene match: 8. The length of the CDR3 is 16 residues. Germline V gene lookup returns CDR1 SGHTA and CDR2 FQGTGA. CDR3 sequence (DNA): TGTGCCAGCAGCCGAGTAGCGGGGAGGTACACCGGGGAGCTGTTTTTT. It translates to CASSRVAGRYTGELFF. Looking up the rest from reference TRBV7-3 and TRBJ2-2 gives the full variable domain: GAGVSQTPSNKVTEKGKYVELRCDPISGHTALYWYRQSLGQGPEFLIYFQGTGAADDSGLPNDRFFAVRPEGSVSTLKIQRTERGDSAVYLCASSRVAGRYTGELFFGEGSRLTVL.

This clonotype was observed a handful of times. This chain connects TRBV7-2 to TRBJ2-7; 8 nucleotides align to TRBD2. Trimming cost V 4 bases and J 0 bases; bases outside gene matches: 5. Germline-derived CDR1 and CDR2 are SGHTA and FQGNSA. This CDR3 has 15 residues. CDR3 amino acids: CASSSGGAPSYEQYF. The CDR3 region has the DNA TGTGCCAGCAGCTCGGGAGGGGCTCCCTCCTACGAGCAGTACTTC.

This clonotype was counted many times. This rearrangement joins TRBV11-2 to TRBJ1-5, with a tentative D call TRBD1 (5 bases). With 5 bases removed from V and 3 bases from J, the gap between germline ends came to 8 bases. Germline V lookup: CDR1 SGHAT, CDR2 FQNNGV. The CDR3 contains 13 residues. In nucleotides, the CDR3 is TGTGCCAGCAGCCCGGACAACAATCAGCCCCAGCATTTT. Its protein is CASSPDNNQPQHF.

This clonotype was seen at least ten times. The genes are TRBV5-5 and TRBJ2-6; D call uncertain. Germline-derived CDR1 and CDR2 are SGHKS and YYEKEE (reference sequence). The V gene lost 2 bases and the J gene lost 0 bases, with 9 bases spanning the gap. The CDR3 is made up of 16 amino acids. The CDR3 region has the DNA TGTGCCAGCAGCTTAGGCGAGAGCTCTGGGGCCAACGTCCTGACTTTC. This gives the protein CASSLGESSGANVLTF.

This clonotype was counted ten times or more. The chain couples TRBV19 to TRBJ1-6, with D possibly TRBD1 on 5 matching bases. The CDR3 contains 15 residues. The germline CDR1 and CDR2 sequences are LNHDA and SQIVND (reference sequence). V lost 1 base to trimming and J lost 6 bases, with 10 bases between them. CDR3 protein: CASSIAATANSPLHF. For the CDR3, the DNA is TGTGCCAGTAGTATAGCTGCGACAGCTAATTCACCCCTCCACTTT.

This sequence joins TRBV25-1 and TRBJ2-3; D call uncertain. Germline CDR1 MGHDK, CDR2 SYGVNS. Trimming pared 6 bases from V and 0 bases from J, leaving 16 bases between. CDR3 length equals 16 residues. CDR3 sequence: CASSLRSDPSTDTQYF. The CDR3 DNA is TGTGCCAGCAGCCTCCGATCGGATCCTAGCACAGATACGCAGTATTTT. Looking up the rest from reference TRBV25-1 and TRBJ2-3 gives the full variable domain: EADIYQTPRYLVIGTGKKITLECSQTMGHDKMYWYQQDPGMELHLIHYSYGVNSTEKGDLSSESTVSRIRTEHFPLTLESARPSHTSQYLCASSLRSDPSTDTQYFGPGTRLTVL.

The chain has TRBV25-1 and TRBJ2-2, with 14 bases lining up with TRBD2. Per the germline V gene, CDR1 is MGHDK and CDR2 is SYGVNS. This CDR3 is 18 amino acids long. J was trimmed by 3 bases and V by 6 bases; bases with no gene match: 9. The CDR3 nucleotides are TGTGCCAGCAGCGGAGGGACTAGCGGGAGTAGGTACACCGGGGAGCTGTTTTTT. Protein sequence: CASSGGTSGSRYTGELFF.

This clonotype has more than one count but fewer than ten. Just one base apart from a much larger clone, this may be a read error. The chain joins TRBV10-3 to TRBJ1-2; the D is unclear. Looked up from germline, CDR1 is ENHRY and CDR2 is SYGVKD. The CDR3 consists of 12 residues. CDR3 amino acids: CAISESNYGYTF. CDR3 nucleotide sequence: TGTGCCATCAGCGAGTCTAACTATGGCTACACCTTC.

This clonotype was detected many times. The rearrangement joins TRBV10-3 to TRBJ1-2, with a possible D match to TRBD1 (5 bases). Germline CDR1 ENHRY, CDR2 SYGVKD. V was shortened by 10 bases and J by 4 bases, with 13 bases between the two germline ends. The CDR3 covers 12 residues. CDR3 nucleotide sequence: TGTGCCAGCGCCGGGACCAGCTATGGCTACACCTTC. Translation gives CASAGTSYGYTF.

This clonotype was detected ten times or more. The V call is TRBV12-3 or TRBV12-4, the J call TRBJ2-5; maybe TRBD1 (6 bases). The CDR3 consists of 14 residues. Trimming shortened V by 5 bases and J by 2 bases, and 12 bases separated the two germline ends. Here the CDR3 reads CASSPGTHQETQYF. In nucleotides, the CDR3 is TGTGCCAGCAGTCCCGGGACACATCAAGAGACCCAGTACTTC.

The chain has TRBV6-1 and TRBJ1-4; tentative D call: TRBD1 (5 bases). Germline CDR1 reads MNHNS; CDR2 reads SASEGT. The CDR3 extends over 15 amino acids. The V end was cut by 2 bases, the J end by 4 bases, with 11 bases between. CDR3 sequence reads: CASSERDRFNEKLFF. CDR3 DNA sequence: TGTGCCAGCAGTGAAAGGGACCGCTTTAATGAAAAACTGTTTTTT.

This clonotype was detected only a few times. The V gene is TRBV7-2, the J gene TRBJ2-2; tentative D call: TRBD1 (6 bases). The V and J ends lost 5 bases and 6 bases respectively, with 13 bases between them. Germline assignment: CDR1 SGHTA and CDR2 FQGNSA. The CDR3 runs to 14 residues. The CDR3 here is CASSHNPGAGELFF. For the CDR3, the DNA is TGTGCCAGCAGCCACAATCCAGGGGCCGGGGAGCTGTTTTTT.

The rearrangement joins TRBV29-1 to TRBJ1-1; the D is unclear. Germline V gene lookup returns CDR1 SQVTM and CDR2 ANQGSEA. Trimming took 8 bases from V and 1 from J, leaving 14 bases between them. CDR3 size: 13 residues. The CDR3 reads CSLVGERNTEAFF. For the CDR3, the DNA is TGCAGCTTGGTTGGGGAAAGGAACACTGAAGCTTTCTTT. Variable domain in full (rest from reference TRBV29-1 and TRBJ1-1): SAVISQKPSRDICQRGTSLTIQCQVDSQVTMMFWYRQQPGQSLTLIATANQGSEATYESGFVIDKFPISRPNLTFSTLTVSNMSPEDSSIYLCSLVGERNTEAFFGQGTRLTVV.